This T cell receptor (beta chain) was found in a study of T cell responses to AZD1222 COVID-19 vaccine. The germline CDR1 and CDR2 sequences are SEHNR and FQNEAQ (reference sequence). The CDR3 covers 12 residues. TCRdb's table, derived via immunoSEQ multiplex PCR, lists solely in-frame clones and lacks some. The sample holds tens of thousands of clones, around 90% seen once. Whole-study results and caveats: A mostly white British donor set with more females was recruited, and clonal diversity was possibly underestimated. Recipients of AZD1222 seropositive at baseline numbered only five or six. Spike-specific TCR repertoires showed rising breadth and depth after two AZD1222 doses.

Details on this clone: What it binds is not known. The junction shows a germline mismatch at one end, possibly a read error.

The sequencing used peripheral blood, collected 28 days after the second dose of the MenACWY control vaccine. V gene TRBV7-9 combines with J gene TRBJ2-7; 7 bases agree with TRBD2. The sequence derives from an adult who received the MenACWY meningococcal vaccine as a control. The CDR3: CASSLGPQAGLF. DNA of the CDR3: TGTGCCAGCAGCTTAGGCCCTCAAGCGGGGTTGTTC. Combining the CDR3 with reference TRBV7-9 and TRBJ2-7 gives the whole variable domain DTGVSQNPRHKITKRGQNVTFRCDPISEHNRLYWYRQTLGQGPEFLTYFQNEAQLEKSRLLSDRFSAERPKGSFSTLEIQRTEQGDSAMYLCASSLGPQAGLFGPGTRLTVT.